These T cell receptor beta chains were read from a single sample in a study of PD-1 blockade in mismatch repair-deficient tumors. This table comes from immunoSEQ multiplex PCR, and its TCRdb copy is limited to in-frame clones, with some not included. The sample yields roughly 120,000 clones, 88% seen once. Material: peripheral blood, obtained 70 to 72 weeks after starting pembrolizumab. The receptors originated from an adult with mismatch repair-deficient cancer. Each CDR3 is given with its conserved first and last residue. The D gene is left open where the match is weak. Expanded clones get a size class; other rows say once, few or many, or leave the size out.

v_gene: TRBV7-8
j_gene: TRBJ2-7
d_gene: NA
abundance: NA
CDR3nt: TGTGCCAGCAGCTTTAATGGCCCCTACGAGCAGTACTTC
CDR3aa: CASSFNGPYEQYF

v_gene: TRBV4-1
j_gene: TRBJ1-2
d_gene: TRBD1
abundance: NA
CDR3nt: TGCGCCAGCAGCCAAGCACAGGGGGCGCAGGGCTACACCTTC
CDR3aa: CASSQAQGAQGYTF

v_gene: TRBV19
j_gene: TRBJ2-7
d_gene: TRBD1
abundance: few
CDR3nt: TGTGCCAGCCCCCCCCAGGGGGACGCCAACGAGCAGTACTTC
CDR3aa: CASPPQGDANEQYF

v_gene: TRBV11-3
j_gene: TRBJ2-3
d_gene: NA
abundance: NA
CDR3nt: TGTGCCAGCAGCTTACGGCAGGTAGATACGCAGTATTTT
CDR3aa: CASSLRQVDTQYF

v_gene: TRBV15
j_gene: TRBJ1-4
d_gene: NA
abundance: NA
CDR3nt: TGTGCCACCAGCACGACTAAACCTACCAGGGTGGCTAATGAAAAACTGTTTTTT
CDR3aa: CATSTTKPTRVANEKLFF

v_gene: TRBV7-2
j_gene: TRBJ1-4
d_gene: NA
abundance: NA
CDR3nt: TGTGCCAGCAGCCGTTCTCCCGGATTTGAAAAACTGTTTTTT
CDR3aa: CASSRSPGFEKLFF

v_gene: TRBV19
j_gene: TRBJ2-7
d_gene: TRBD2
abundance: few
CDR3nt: TGTGCCAGTAGTTCGGGGGGCGAGCAGTACTTC
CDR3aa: CASSSGGEQYF

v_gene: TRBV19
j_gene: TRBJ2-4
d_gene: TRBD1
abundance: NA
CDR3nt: TGTGCCAGTAGTACCGGACAGGGGATTTCCAAAAACATTCAGTACTTC
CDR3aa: CASSTGQGISKNIQYF

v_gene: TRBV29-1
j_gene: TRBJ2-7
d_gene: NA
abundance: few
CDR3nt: TGCAGCGCCTACCCGGGACCTGTGTTCTACGAGCAGTACTTC
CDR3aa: CSAYPGPVFYEQYF

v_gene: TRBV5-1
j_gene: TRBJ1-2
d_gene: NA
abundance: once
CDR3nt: TGCGCCAGCAGCTTGGCCGGGGCTACAGGCTACACCTTC
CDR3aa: CASSLAGATGYTF

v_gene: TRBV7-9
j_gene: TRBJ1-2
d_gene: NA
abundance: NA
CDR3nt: TGTGCCAGCAGCTCCGCGGGGGCCGACTATGGCTACACCTTC
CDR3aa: CASSSAGADYGYTF

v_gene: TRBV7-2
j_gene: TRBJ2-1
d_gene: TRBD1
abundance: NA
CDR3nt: TGTGCCAGCAGCTTAGCGCTTCTGGGGACAGGGGGCGGGAATGAGCAGTTCTTC
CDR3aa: CASSLALLGTGGGNEQFF

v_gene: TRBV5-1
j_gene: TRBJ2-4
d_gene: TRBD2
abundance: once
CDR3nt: TGCGCCAGCAGCTCGGGACTAGCGGGTCAGTACTTC
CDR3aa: CASSSGLAGQYF

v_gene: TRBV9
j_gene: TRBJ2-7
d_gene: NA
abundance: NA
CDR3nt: TGTGCCAGCAGCGTTGACGGCAGGGGCTACGAGCAGTACTTC
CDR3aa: CASSVDGRGYEQYF

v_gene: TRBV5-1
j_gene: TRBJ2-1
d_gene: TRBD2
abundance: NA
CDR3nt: TGCGCCAGCAGCCCGACTAGCGGGAGGCGAGGTGAGCAGTTCTTC
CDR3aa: CASSPTSGRRGEQFF

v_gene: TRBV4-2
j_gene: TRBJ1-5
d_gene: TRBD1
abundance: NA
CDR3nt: TGTGCCAGCAGCCAGAGGGGGCATAGCAATCAGCCCCAGCATTTT
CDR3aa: CASSQRGHSNQPQHF

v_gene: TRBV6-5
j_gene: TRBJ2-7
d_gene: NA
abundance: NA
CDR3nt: TGTGCCAGCAGTTATTCGTCTAGCGACCGCTACGAGCAGTACTTC
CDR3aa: CASSYSSSDRYEQYF

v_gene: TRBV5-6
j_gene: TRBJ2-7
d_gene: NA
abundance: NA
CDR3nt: TGTGCCAGCAGCGGGACACCAAGCTCCTACGAGCAGTACTTC
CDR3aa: CASSGTPSSYEQYF

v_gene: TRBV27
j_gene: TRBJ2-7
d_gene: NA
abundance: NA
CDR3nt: TGTGCCAGCAGTTTACTGAGGATGGGGTTGACCTACGAGCAGTACTTC
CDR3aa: CASSLLRMGLTYEQYF

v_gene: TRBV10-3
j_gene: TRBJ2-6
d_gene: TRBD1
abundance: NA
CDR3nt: TGTGCCATCAGTGAGGGGACAGGTCTCTCTGGGGCCAACGTCCTGACTTTC
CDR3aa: CAISEGTGLSGANVLTF

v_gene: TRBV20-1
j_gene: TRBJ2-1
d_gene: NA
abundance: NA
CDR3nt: TGCAGTGCTAGGCCGTACAATGAGCAGTTCTTC
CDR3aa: CSARPYNEQFF

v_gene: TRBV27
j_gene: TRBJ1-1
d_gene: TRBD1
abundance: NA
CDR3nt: TGTGCCAGCAGTTTACAGGGGGCGTGGACTGAAGCTTTCTTT
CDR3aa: CASSLQGAWTEAFF

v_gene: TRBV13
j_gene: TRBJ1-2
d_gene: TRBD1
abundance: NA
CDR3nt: TGTGCCAGCAGCGCCTCCGGGACAGGCGGCTATGGCTACACCTTC
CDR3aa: CASSASGTGGYGYTF

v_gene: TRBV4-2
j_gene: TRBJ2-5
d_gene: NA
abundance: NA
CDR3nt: TGTGCCAGCAGGCAAAGTGAGACCCAGTACTTC
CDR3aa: CASRQSETQYF

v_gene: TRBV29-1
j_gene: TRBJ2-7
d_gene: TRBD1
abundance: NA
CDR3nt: TGCAGCGTTGAAGGATTCAAAGGACAGGGGGCCTACGAGCAGTACTTC
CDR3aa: CSVEGFKGQGAYEQYF

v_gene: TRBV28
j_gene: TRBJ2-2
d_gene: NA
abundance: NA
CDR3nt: TGTGCCAGCAGTTTAGCATTGCCGGCAGGGAAGGGGGAGCTGTTTTTT
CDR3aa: CASSLALPAGKGELFF

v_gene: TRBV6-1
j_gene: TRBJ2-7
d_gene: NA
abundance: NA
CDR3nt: TGTGCCAGCAGTCCCCGTCCCGATTCCTCCTACGAGCAGTACTTC
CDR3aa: CASSPRPDSSYEQYF